This T cell receptor beta chain was captured by sequencing in a study of vaccination and CD4 T cells after COVID-19. Turning to the study itself: The interval from dose two to post-vaccine sampling had a median of 72 days, and it ranged from 14 to 241.

Details on this clonotype: Its antigen remains unidentified.

The Oncomine TCR Beta short-read assay sequenced DNA from cultured CD4+ T cells. TCRdb redid the calling of the PCR reads with MiXCR, one entry per CDR3 protein. The repertoire has 12,000 or so distinct CDR3 sequences, roughly 47% of them found once; the top ten carry 30% to 35%. The germline gives CDR1 SGHVS, CDR2 FNYEAQ. V was clipped by 3 bases and J by 3 bases; unmatched bases: 2. The length of the CDR3 is 14 residues. The treatment was: approximately 11-day PBMC culture with coronavirus spike peptide pools or control peptides (ViraFEST assay). Some 2 million PBMCs were grown per well alongside roughly 10 IU/ml IL-2 and roughly 9.3 ug/ml peptide pools.

Sequenced: CD4+ T cells from blood, cultured in vitro. The clonotype comes from a human donor who had recovered from COVID-19. The genes are TRBV7-6 and TRBJ2-5, with 9 bases fitting TRBD2. The CDR3 loop reads CASSFSGGEETQYF. CDR3 sequence (DNA): TGTGCCAGCAGCTTTAGCGGGGGAGAAGAGACCCAGTACTTC. The entire variable domain, with the rest obtained from reference TRBV7-6 and TRBJ2-5, is as follows: GAGVSQSPRYKVTKRGQDVALRCDPISGHVSLYWYRQALGQGPEFLTYFNYEAQQDKSGLPNDRFSAERPEGSISTLTIQRTEQRDSAMYRCASSFSGGEETQYFGPGTRLLVL.